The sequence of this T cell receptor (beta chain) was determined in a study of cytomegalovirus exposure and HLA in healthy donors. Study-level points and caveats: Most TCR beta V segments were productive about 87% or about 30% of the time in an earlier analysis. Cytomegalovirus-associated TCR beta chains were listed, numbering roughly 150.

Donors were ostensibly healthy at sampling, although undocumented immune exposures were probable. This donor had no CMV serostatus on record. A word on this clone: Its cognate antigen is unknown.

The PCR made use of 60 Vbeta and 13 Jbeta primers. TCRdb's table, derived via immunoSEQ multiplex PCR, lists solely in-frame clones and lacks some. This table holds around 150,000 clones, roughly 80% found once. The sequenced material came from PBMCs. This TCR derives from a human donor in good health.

In DNA, the CDR3 is TGTGCCAGCAGCCCCGGGACATATAGCAATCAGCCCCAGCATTTT. Encoded protein: CASSPGTYSNQPQHF. The chain is built from TRBV25-1 and TRBJ1-5; D possibly corresponds to TRBD1 (6 bases). CDR3 length: 15 residues. Trimming cost V 6 bases and J 0 bases, with 12 bases left between them. The germline gives CDR1 MGHDK, CDR2 SYGVNS.